Below, 2 T cell receptor beta chains from the same sample are listed, as sequenced in a study of cytomegalovirus exposure and HLA in healthy donors. The PCR employed 60 Vbeta primers together with 13 Jbeta primers. The method was immunoSEQ multiplex PCR; TCRdb's version includes in-frame clones alone and lacks a portion of them. The table lists some 150,000 clones, nearly 80% of them singletons. The sample comprised PBMCs. Receptor source: a male donor in good health and CMV-seronegative.

This sequence joins TRBV5-1 and TRBJ2-1; 8 nucleotides line up with TRBD2. This CDR3 contains 15 residues. Unmatched junction bases numbered 5, after V lost 0 bases and J lost 6 bases. Germline lookup yields CDR1 SGHRS and CDR2 YFSETQ. CDR3 amino acids: CASSLGGGPFNEQFF. CDR3 coding DNA: TGCGCCAGCAGCTTGGGCGGGGGGCCATTCAATGAGCAGTTCTTC.

The genes are TRBV6-5 and TRBJ2-5, with 7 bases matching TRBD2. Germline V CDR1 and CDR2: MNHEY, SVGAGI. This CDR3 is built from 16 residues. The V and J ends lost 0 bases and 3 bases, in that order; junction bases with no gene match: 7. In DNA, the CDR3 is TGTGCCAGCAGTTACTCGAACTGGCTAGCGGAAGAGACCCAGTACTTC. Protein: CASSYSNWLAEETQYF.